Each of the 21 T cell receptor beta chains below was sequenced from the same sample in a study of sequential checkpoint blockade in melanoma (dated by TCRdb to between 2018 and 2021). The treatment or condition label of this sample denotes: randomized to nivolumab then ipilimumab (arm A) or the reverse (arm B). The library was generated by the immunoSEQ multiplex PCR assay. TCRdb re-hosts the immuneACCESS table, in-frame sequences only. Its copies lack some clones; in the studies checked, an unresolved V gene accounts for under half of them, and the cause for the rest is not known. Across this sample there are about 37,000 clones, with 30% to 40% seen only once. Under 2% of the sample is in the top ten clones. This material consisted of tumor tissue (inferred from file names), taken from a patient given nivolumab and ipilimumab in sequence. The receptors were gathered from a human donor with melanoma.

The V gene is TRBV29-1, the J gene TRBJ1-1; 9 bases map to TRBD1. Trimming removed 4 bases from V and 5 bases from J; junction bases left unmatched: 11. The CDR3 runs to 15 residues. Germline V gives CDR1 SQVTM, CDR2 ANQGSEA. CDR3 sequence reads: CSVGGQGRKETEAFF. In DNA form, the CDR3 reads TGCAGCGTTGGGGGACAGGGTAGAAAGGAAACTGAAGCTTTCTTT.

V and J are TRBV18 and TRBJ1-1; D not certain. The germline V and J ends were trimmed by 0 bases and 2 bases, with 10 bases remaining between them. Looked up from germline, CDR1 is KGHSH and CDR2 is LQKENI. CDR3 length: 15 residues. CDR3 in DNA: TGTGCCAGCTCACCACCGGTGGCAGAAAACACTGAAGCTTTCTTT. Residues: CASSPPVAENTEAFF.

The J gene is TRBJ2-7, the V gene TRBV11-3; D is unclear. The CDR3 covers 16 residues. The ends were cut back, 5 bases at V and 0 bases at J, with 17 bases in the middle. CDR1 and CDR2 (germline): SGHNT, YENEEA. The CDR3 sequence: CASSLKFSYDSYEQYF. Written as DNA, the CDR3 is TGTGCCAGCAGCCTTAAGTTTTCTTATGACTCCTACGAGCAGTACTTC.

The chain couples TRBV18 to TRBJ2-7, with D possibly being TRBD2 (6 bases). In germline, CDR1 is KGHSH, CDR2 LQKENI. This CDR3 has 16 amino acids. V was pared by 3 bases and J by 6 bases, with 21 bases between. CDR3: CASSPQTGRAGIEQYF. CDR3 nucleotide sequence: TGTGCCAGCTCACCGCAAACAGGCCGCGCGGGGATCGAGCAGTACTTC.

V is TRBV29-1 and J is TRBJ2-2; 9 bases match TRBD1. With V trimmed by 5 bases and J by 4 bases, 5 bases remained unmatched. The CDR3 is 14 residues long. Germline V gene data show CDR1 as SQVTM and CDR2 as ANQGSEA. Here the CDR3 DNA reads TGCAGCGTTTTTACAGGGGGCCTCACCGGGGAGCTGTTTTTT. Amino acid sequence: CSVFTGGLTGELFF.

CDR3 coding DNA: TGTGCCAGCTCACCAGGACTAGCGGGAGGAACACCCGGGGAGCTGTTTTTT. This translates into CASSPGLAGGTPGELFF. The chain links TRBV18 to TRBJ2-2, with 14 bases that match TRBD2. This CDR3 spans 17 amino acids. CDR1 and CDR2 (germline): KGHSH, LQKENI. The ends lost 2 bases at V and 6 bases at J; junction bases unmatched: 5.

This clone turned up a few times. This chain links TRBV6-8 with TRBJ2-6; 7 bases match TRBD1. The CDR3 totals 20 residues. Trimming at V came to 2 bases and at J to 3 bases, leaving 16 bases not matched to a gene. Germline CDR1 is MNHGY and CDR2 is SAAAGT. CDR3 sequence reads: CASSYGTVPFEGSGANVLTF. The CDR3 region has the DNA TGTGCCAGCAGTTACGGGACAGTCCCTTTTGAGGGCAGTGGGGCCAACGTCCTGACTTTC.

This clone was recorded a few times. This chain uses TRBV9 with TRBJ2-7; 8 bases fit TRBD2. With 4 bases clipped from V and 4 bases from J, the junction kept 7 bases outside the gene matches. CDR3 length: 14 amino acids. The V gene's germline CDR1 is SGDLS and CDR2 YYNGEE. CDR3 in amino acids: CASSLSGSGYEQYF. CDR3 nucleotide sequence: TGTGCCAGCAGCCTGAGCGGGAGTGGGTACGAGCAGTACTTC.

The rearrangement links TRBV6-8 to TRBJ2-7, with D uncertain. V was cut by 0 bases and J by 0 bases, with 15 bases left in between. Germline V lookup: CDR1 MNHGY, CDR2 SAAAGT. This CDR3 has 17 residues. The CDR3 here is CASSYSIGTFPSYEQYF. The CDR3 bases are TGTGCCAGCAGTTACTCGATAGGCACTTTCCCCTCCTACGAGCAGTACTTC.

The genes are TRBV4-1 and TRBJ2-2; TRBD2 agrees at 12 bases. J gave up 4 bases and V 3 bases, and 3 bases lay outside the gene matches. CDR1 is MGHRA, CDR2 YSYEKL, per germline. This CDR3 comprises 16 residues. CDR3 nucleotides: TGCGCCAGCAGCCATGGGACTAGCGGGTTCACCGGGGAGCTGTTTTTT. Its protein product is CASSHGTSGFTGELFF.

The CDR3 sequence: CAISESGRSNYGYTF. CDR3 DNA: TGTGCCATCAGTGAGTCGGGCAGATCTAACTATGGCTACACCTTC. The gene calls are TRBV10-3 and TRBJ1-2; D is unresolved. The germline V and J ends were trimmed by 0 bases and 0 bases, with 8 bases remaining between them. This CDR3 region has 15 residues. The V gene's germline CDR1 is ENHRY and CDR2 SYGVKD.

This clone has just a few counts. V gene TRBV10-3 combines with J gene TRBJ2-7, with D hard to call. In germline, CDR1 is ENHRY, CDR2 SYGVKD. Trimming left V 0 bases short and J 2 bases short, with 2 bases between. This CDR3 has 12 residues. CDR3 protein: CAISESTYEQYF. CDR3 bases: TGTGCCATCAGTGAGTCGACCTACGAGCAGTACTTC.

This clone was recorded a few times. This chain uses TRBV11-3 with TRBJ1-1; unclear D gene. CDR3 size: 14 residues. Germline-derived CDR1 and CDR2 are SGHNT and YENEEA. Trimming removed 3 bases from V and 1 base from J, with 9 bases in between. CDR3 sequence: CASSLEPANTEAFF. DNA of the CDR3: TGTGCCAGCAGCTTGGAACCGGCGAACACTGAAGCTTTCTTT. Using reference TRBV11-3 and TRBJ1-1 for the parts outside the CDR3, the full variable domain is EAGVVQSPRYKIIEKKQPVAFWCNPISGHNTLYWYLQNLGQGPELLIRYENEEAVDDSQLPKDRFSAERLKGVDSTLKIQPAELGDSAVYLCASSLEPANTEAFFGQGTRLTVV.

The chain recombines TRBV27 with TRBJ1-5; D ambiguous. The germline gives CDR1 MNHEY, CDR2 SMNVEV (reference sequence). V lost 2 bases, J lost 0 bases, and 5 bases lay in between. The CDR3 runs 14 residues. CDR3 region: CASSLKSSNQPQHF. The CDR3 nucleotides read TGTGCCAGCAGTTTAAAGTCTAGCAATCAGCCCCAGCATTTT.

The chain is built from TRBV23-1 and TRBJ2-5, with TRBD1 matching 9 bases. TRBV23-1 is recorded as an ORF, its role being uncertain. The ends lost 1 base at V and 6 bases at J; junction bases unmatched: 9. This CDR3 has 16 amino acids. This CDR3 reads CASSQYLTGGAKTQYF. The CDR3 DNA reads TGCGCCAGCAGTCAATACCTAACAGGGGGCGCTAAGACCCAGTACTTC.

The V gene is TRBV19, the J gene TRBJ2-1, with D tentatively TRBD2 (5 bases). The CDR3 sequence is 14 residues long. Germline CDR1 LNHDA, CDR2 SQIVND (reference sequence). Trimming removed 6 bases at V and 9 bases at J, with 18 bases between. The CDR3 DNA follows: TGTGCCAGTAGCTTCCTCGGGATCGGCGGTGAGCAGTTCTTC. As protein: CASSFLGIGGEQFF.

This clone was counted only a few times. V gene TRBV6-8 combines with J gene TRBJ2-1, with 12 bases matching TRBD1. This CDR3 comprises 16 residues. The trim removed 4 bases at V and 6 bases at J, leaving 7 bases unmatched. CDR1 is MNHGY, CDR2 SAAAGT, per germline. The CDR3 nucleotides are TGTGCCAGCAGTTCCCACCCGGGACAGGGGGCCAATGAGCAGTTCTTC. It translates to CASSSHPGQGANEQFF.

V and J are TRBV7-2 and TRBJ2-1; no definite D call. V lost 6 bases to trimming and J lost 4 bases, with 10 bases between them. There are 13 residues in the CDR3. From germline, CDR1 is SGHTA and CDR2 FQGNSA. The CDR3 loop reads CASSASQYNEQFF. The DNA for the CDR3 is TGTGCCAGCAGTGCTTCTCAGTACAATGAGCAGTTCTTC.

CDR3 nucleotide sequence: TGTGCCAGCCTCCTAGGGTATGGGAGGAGCAATCAGCCCCAGCATTTT. It encodes CASLLGYGRSNQPQHF. The rearrangement links TRBV7-5 to TRBJ1-5. TRBV7-5 is given as a pseudogene. The CDR3 extends over 16 amino acids.

The V gene is TRBV10-2, the J gene TRBJ2-4; 9 positions match TRBD2. The J segment lost 5 bases and the V segment lost 2 bases, leaving 1 base of the junction unmatched. The CDR3 consists of 14 residues. Germline V CDR1 and CDR2: WSHSY, SAAADI. The DNA for the CDR3 is TGCGCCAGCAGTGAGGCGGGGGGGGAAAACATTCAGTACTTC. It is translated as CASSEAGGENIQYF.

This chain connects TRBV4-1 to TRBJ1-2, with D possibly matching TRBD1 (6 bases). This CDR3 has 14 residues. Between the trimmed V and J ends, which lost 0 bases and 1 base, there was a span of 6 bases. Looked up from germline, CDR1 is MGHRA and CDR2 is YSYEKL. CDR3: CASSQEQGNYGYTF. The CDR3 DNA sequence: TGCGCCAGCAGCCAAGAACAGGGTAACTATGGCTACACCTTC.